These 24 T cell receptor beta chains came from one sample sequenced in a study of regulatory T cells in long-lasting Graves disease. The TCR beta library used iRepertoire HTBI primers with Arm-PCR amplification of CDR3. TCRdb re-called the multiplex PCR reads with MiXCR, one entry per CDR3 protein. The data contain 300,000 to 400,000 distinct CDR3 sequences, about a sixth of them singletons. Time point indicated: newly diagnosed GD, antithyroid drugs for less than 3 months. Making the TCR library involved RNA that had been extracted from PBMCs. The same sample was also studied in work on T cells in Graves' hyperthyroidism and ophthalmopathy.

The sequences come from peripheral blood mononuclear cells (PBMCs), collected at new diagnosis, from a patient treated with antithyroid drugs. The receptors come from a man between 40 and 49 years old with Graves disease.

This clonotype has a count of ten or more. This chain joins TRBV7-2 and TRBJ1-5; D not certain. The CDR3 runs 13 residues. Germline CDR1 SGHTA, CDR2 FQGNSA. V lost 4 bases and J lost 4, with 8 bases in between. The CDR3 nucleotides are TGTGCCAGCAGCTCGACGGGTAATCAGCCCCAGCATTTT. Translated: CASSSTGNQPQHF.

This CDR3 is CATSLGAGQAYNEQFF. DNA of the CDR3: TGTGCCACCAGCCTCGGAGCGGGACAGGCATACAATGAGCAGTTCTTC. The chain employs TRBV15 and TRBJ2-1, with D possibly TRBD1 on 8 matching bases. V lost 5 bases and J 4 bases, leaving 18 bases between the germline ends. The germline V gene encodes CDR1 LNHNV and CDR2 YYDKDF (reference sequence). This CDR3 comprises 16 residues.

The chain employs TRBV20-1 and TRBJ1-1; D is perhaps TRBD1 (5 bases). V was cut by 1 base and J by 0 bases, with 9 bases left in between. CDR3 length: 14 residues. CDR1 DFQATT and CDR2 SNEGSKA come from the germline V gene (reference sequence). The CDR3 nucleotides read TGCAGTGCTAGAGCAGGGACGGTGAACACTGAAGCTTTCTTT. Translated, it gives CSARAGTVNTEAFF.

This clonotype was recorded many times. This chain links TRBV4-1 with TRBJ2-1; D may be TRBD2 (5 bases). V shed 3 bases and J shed 2 bases, with 17 bases lying between them. CDR3 length: 17 amino acids. Per germline, CDR1 MGHRA and CDR2 YSYEKL. The CDR3 sequence is CASSQLMTILTYNEQFF. CDR3 bases: TGCGCCAGCAGCCAGTTGATGACTATCTTAACCTACAATGAGCAGTTCTTC.

This clonotype was found many times. The V gene is TRBV27, the J gene TRBJ2-7, with a possible D match to TRBD2 (5 bases). The CDR3 runs 14 residues. Germline V gene lookup returns CDR1 MNHEY and CDR2 SMNVEV (reference sequence). V was shortened by 2 bases and J by 7 bases, with 15 bases between the two germline ends. CDR3 bases: TGTGCCAGCAGTTTAGGGAGTTCCCCTAGAGAGCAGTACTTC. This sequence encodes CASSLGSSPREQYF.

This clonotype was seen many times. V and J are TRBV5-1 and TRBJ2-1; TRBD1 matches 11 bases. CDR3 length equals 14 residues. V lost 6 bases to trimming and J lost 7 bases; unmatched junction nucleotides: 6. CDR1 is SGHRS, CDR2 YFSETQ, per germline. The CDR3 region is CASTLGDRGNEQFF. The CDR3 DNA reads as TGCGCCAGCACCCTGGGGGACAGGGGGAATGAGCAGTTCTTC. Combining the CDR3 with reference TRBV5-1 and TRBJ2-1 gives the whole variable domain KAGVTQTPRYLIKTRGQQVTLSCSPISGHRSVSWYQQTPGQGLQFLFEYFSETQRNKGNFPGRFSGRQFSNSRSEMNVSTLELGDSALYLCASTLGDRGNEQFFGPGTRLTVL.

This clonotype has only a few counts. The chain carries TRBV5-1 and TRBJ2-5; weak D call: TRBD2 (5 bases). The CDR3 is 15 residues long. V was clipped by 5 bases and J by 5 bases, with 19 bases between them. The V gene's germline CDR1 is SGHRS and CDR2 YFSETQ. CDR3 protein: CASSLTRASGETQYF. The CDR3 bases are TGCGCCAGCAGTTTAACTAGGGCCTCCGGGGAGACCCAGTACTTC.

The rearrangement uses TRBV5-1 and TRBJ2-4; either TRBD1 or TRBD2 may fit D (6 bases each). The ends were cut back, 0 bases at V and 5 bases at J, with 9 bases in the middle. From germline, CDR1 is SGHRS and CDR2 YFSETQ. The CDR3 contains 14 residues. CDR3 nucleotides: TGCGCCAGCAGCTTGGGGGGGGCTCAAAACATTCAGTACTTC. The encoded protein is CASSLGGAQNIQYF.

The sample holds many counts of this clonotype. The CDR3 DNA sequence: TGTGCCAGCAGCTTAGTTCTATCCCTGAACACCGGGGAGCTGTTTTTT. Protein sequence: CASSLVLSLNTGELFF. The V and J genes are TRBV7-2 and TRBJ2-2; D unresolved. Between the trimmed V and J ends, which lost 1 base and 1 base, there was a span of 10 bases. The CDR3 contains 16 residues. Germline V gene lookup returns CDR1 SGHTA and CDR2 FQGNSA.

A word on this clonotype: At one end the junction does not follow the germline gene, possibly because of a read error. The rearrangement links TRBV2 to TRBJ2-1; TRBD2 is a possible D gene (6 bases). Germline V gene sequence: CDR1 SNHLY, CDR2 FYNNEI. The CDR3 contains 15 residues. The CDR3: CASSFSGASYNERFF. Here the CDR3 DNA reads TGTGCCAGCAGCTTTAGCGGCGCCTCCTACAATGAGCGGTTCTTC.

In its sample, this clonotype was seen many times. V is TRBV28 and J is TRBJ2-5; D not resolved. Germline V gene sequence: CDR1 MDHEN, CDR2 SYDVKM. This CDR3 is 12 amino acids long. V lost 4 bases to trimming and J lost 6 bases, with 9 bases between them. CDR3 amino acids: CASSSLGKTQYF. In nucleotides, the CDR3 is TGTGCCAGCAGTTCTCTAGGGAAGACCCAGTACTTC.

The table lists this clonotype with many counts. V gene TRBV12-3 or TRBV12-4 combines with J gene TRBJ1-5; tentatively, D is TRBD1 (5 bases). V dropped 0 bases and J dropped 0 bases, with 9 bases sitting between them. The CDR3 has 16 residues. CDR3 region: CASSLAPGGSNQPQHF. The CDR3 DNA reads as TGTGCCAGCAGTTTAGCGCCGGGGGGTAGCAATCAGCCCCAGCATTTT.

This clonotype was seen ten or more times. The rearrangement uses TRBV20-1 and TRBJ1-2, with a tentative D call TRBD1 (5 bases). The CDR3 has 16 amino acids. Trimming pared 4 bases from V and 5 bases from J, leaving 23 bases between. In germline, CDR1 is DFQATT, CDR2 SNEGSKA (reference sequence). CDR3 DNA sequence: TGCAGTGCTACCGTCCGCGGTGTGGGGCGCGGTTATGGCTACACCTTC. This codes for CSATVRGVGRGYGYTF.

This clonotype was found many times. The genes are TRBV28 and TRBJ1-6, with a possible D match to TRBD1 (5 bases). The length of the CDR3 is 14 residues. CDR1 is MDHEN, CDR2 SYDVKM, per germline. The ends were cut back, 2 bases at V and 8 bases at J, with 10 bases in the middle. Written as DNA, the CDR3 is TGTGCCAGCAGTTTAGTGGGGGTAGATTCACCCCTCCACTTT. This encodes CASSLVGVDSPLHF.

This clonotype was observed at least ten times. This chain links TRBV10-3 with TRBJ2-7; the match to TRBD2 covers 8 bases. V lost 4 bases, J lost 2 bases, and 13 bases stayed unmatched. Germline assignment: CDR1 ENHRY and CDR2 SYGVKD. CDR3 size: 17 residues. The chain's CDR3 is CAISVAGRAGDPYEQYF. The CDR3 DNA follows: TGTGCCATCAGTGTAGCCGGGAGGGCGGGGGATCCCTACGAGCAGTACTTC.

This clonotype was counted only a few times. The CDR3 spells CASSVTGTGYSGANVLTF. Here the CDR3 DNA reads TGCGCCAGCAGCGTTACCGGGACAGGGTACTCTGGGGCCAACGTCCTGACTTTC. This chain joins TRBV5-1 and TRBJ2-6; 9 bases are shared with TRBD1. The CDR3 length is 18 residues. Per the germline V gene, CDR1 is SGHRS and CDR2 is YFSETQ. J gave up 0 bases and V 4 bases, and 8 bases lay outside the gene matches.

This clonotype was counted many times. The chain carries TRBV6-5 and TRBJ2-2, with a possible D match to TRBD2 (6 bases). V lost 3 bases, J lost 0 bases, and 11 bases lay in between. CDR1 and CDR2 (germline): MNHEY, SVGAGI. The CDR3 covers 16 residues. The CDR3 is CASSYYRGANTGELFF. Here the CDR3 DNA reads TGTGCCAGCAGTTATTACCGCGGGGCGAACACCGGGGAGCTGTTTTTT.

Comments on this clonotype: It may be a read error: a sequence one base away is much more abundant. The rearrangement joins TRBV27 to TRBJ2-3, with D maybe TRBD1 (5 bases). The J call is in doubt because the DNA end fits TRBJ2-7 better. The CDR3 is 12 residues long. Germline CDR1 reads MNHEY; CDR2 reads SMNVEV (reference sequence). CDR3 amino acids: CASSARVNEQYF. DNA of the CDR3: TGTGCCAGCAGTGCCAGGGTAAATGAGCAGTACTTC.

In this sample, this clonotype turned up many times. The rearrangement joins TRBV7-2 to TRBJ1-1, with unresolved D. Germline V gene data show CDR1 as SGHTA and CDR2 as FQGNSA. The V end lost 5 bases, the J end lost 7 bases, and 14 bases lay between the germline ends. CDR3 length equals 13 residues. CDR3 sequence (DNA): TGTGCCAGCAGCGCCCGGGAACAGTTTGAAGCTTTCTTT. It encodes CASSAREQFEAFF. Variable domain in full (rest from reference TRBV7-2 and TRBJ1-1): GAGVSQSPSNKVTEKGKDVELRCDPISGHTALYWYRQSLGQGLEFLIYFQGNSAPDKSGLPSDRFSAERTGGSVSTLTIQRTQQEDSAVYLCASSAREQFEAFFGQGTRLTVV.

This clonotype has ten or more counts. The V and J genes are TRBV5-4 and TRBJ2-2; maybe TRBD1 (5 bases). Germline CDR1 reads SGHNT; CDR2 reads YYREEE (reference sequence). V was trimmed by 5 bases and J by 4 bases, leaving 15 bases between them. The CDR3 runs 15 residues. CDR3 DNA sequence: TGTGCCAGCAGAGCACAGGAGTCGGGCACCGGGGAGCTGTTTTTT. This codes for CASRAQESGTGELFF.

The chain links TRBV9 to TRBJ1-3, with unresolved D. CDR3 size: 15 residues. Trimming took off 3 bases at V and 0 bases at J, with 10 bases between the two ends. Germline CDR1 is SGDLS and CDR2 is YYNGEE. This chain's CDR3 is CASSADGISGNTIYF. CDR3 DNA sequence: TGTGCCAGCAGCGCGGACGGAATCTCTGGAAACACCATATATTTT. Supplemented by reference TRBV9 and TRBJ1-3, the full variable domain reads DSGVTQTPKHLITATGQRVTLRCSPRSGDLSVYWYQQSLDQGLQFLIQYYNGEERAKGNILERFSAQQFPDLHSELNLSSLELGDSALYFCASSADGISGNTIYFGEGSWLTVV.

The sample holds many counts of this clonotype. The chain employs TRBV7-3 and TRBJ2-2, with D unresolved. Looked up from germline, CDR1 is SGHTA and CDR2 is FQGTGA. With 2 bases removed from V and 6 bases from J, the gap between germline ends came to 7 bases. This CDR3 has 13 amino acids. CDR3 DNA sequence: TGTGCCAGCAGCTTATCTGAGGCCGGGGAGCTGTTTTTT. The encoded protein is CASSLSEAGELFF.

There are many counts of this clonotype. The rearrangement joins TRBV6-1 to TRBJ2-7, with no clear D. Per the germline V gene, CDR1 is MNHNS and CDR2 is SASEGT. This CDR3 is built from 15 residues. V was shortened by 5 bases and J by 2 bases, with 16 bases between the two germline ends. CDR3 DNA: TGTGCCAGCAGTCCCTCCCTGCCGCAACCCTACGAGCAGTACTTC. Translating it yields CASSPSLPQPYEQYF.

This clonotype was counted between two and nine times. The rearrangement links TRBV2 to TRBJ2-5, with D unresolved. Trimming removed 7 bases at V and 5 bases at J, with 17 bases between. Germline V gene lookup returns CDR1 SNHLY and CDR2 FYNNEI. The CDR3 runs 14 residues. The CDR3 DNA reads as TGTGCCAGCACTCAGCTCTCGAGAGCGGAGACCCAGTACTTC. It specifies CASTQLSRAETQYF.